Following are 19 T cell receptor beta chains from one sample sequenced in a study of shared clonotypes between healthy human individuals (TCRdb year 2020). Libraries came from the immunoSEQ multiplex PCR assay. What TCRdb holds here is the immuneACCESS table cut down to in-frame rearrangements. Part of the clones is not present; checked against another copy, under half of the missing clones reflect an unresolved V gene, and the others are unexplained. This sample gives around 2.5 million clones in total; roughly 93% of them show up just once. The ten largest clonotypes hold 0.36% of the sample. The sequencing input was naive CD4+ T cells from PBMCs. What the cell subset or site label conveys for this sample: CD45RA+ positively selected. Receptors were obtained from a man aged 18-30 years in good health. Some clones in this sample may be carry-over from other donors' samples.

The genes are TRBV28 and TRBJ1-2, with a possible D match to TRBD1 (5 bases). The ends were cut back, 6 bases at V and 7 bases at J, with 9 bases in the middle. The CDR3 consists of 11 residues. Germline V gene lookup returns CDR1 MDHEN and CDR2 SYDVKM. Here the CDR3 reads CASRYRGGYTF. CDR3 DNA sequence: TGTGCCAGCAGGTATAGGGGTGGCTACACCTTC.

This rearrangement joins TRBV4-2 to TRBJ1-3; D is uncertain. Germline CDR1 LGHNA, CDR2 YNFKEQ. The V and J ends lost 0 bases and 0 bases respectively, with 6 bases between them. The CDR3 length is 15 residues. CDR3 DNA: TGTGCCAGCAGCCAAGAACCTTTCTCTGGAAACACCATATATTTT. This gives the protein CASSQEPFSGNTIYF.

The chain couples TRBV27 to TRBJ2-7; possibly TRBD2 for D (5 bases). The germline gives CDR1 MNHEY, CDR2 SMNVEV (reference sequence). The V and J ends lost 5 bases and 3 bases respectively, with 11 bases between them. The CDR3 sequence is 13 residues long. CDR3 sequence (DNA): TGTGCCAGCAGTAAATCTGAGGGCTACGAGCAGTACTTC. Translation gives CASSKSEGYEQYF.

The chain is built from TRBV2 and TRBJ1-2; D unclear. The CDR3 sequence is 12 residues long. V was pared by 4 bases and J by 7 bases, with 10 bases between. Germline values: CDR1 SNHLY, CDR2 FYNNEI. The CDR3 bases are TGTGCCAGCAGTGTGGTTCAGCTTGGCTACACCTTC. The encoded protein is CASSVVQLGYTF.

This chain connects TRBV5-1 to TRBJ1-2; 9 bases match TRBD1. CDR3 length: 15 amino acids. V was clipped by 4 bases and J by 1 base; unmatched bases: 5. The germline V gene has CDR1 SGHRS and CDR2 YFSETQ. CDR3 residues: CASSPGQGRNYGYTF. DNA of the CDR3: TGCGCCAGCAGCCCCGGACAGGGGCGTAACTATGGCTACACCTTC.

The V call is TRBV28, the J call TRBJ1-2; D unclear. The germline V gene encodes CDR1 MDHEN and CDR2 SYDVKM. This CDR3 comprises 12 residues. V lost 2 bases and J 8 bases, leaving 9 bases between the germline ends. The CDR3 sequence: CASSLRGFGYTF. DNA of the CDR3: TGTGCCAGCAGTTTACGGGGTTTCGGCTACACCTTC.

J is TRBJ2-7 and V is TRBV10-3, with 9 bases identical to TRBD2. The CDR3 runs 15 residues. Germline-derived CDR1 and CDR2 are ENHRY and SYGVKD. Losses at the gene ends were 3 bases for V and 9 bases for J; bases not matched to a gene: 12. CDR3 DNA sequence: TGTGCCATCAGTGAAATAGCGGGAGAACTCTTGGGGCAGTACTTC. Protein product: CAISEIAGELLGQYF.

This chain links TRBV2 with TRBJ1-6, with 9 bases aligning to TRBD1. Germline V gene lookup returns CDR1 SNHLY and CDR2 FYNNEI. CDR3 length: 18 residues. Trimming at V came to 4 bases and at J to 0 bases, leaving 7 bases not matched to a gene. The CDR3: CASSVPGQGGSYNSPLHF. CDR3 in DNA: TGTGCCAGCAGTGTCCCGGGACAGGGCGGCTCCTATAATTCACCCCTCCACTTT.

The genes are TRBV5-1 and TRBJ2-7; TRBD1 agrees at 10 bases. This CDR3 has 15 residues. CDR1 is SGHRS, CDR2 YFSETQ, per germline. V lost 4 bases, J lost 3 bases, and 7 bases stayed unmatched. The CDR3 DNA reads TGCGCCAGCAGCCATCCGGGACAGGGGAACTACGAGCAGTACTTC. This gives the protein CASSHPGQGNYEQYF.

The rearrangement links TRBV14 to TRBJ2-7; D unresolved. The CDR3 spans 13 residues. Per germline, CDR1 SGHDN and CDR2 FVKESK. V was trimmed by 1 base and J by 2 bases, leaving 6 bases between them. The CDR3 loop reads CASSQAVTYEQYF. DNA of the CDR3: TGTGCCAGCAGCCAAGCGGTCACCTACGAGCAGTACTTC.

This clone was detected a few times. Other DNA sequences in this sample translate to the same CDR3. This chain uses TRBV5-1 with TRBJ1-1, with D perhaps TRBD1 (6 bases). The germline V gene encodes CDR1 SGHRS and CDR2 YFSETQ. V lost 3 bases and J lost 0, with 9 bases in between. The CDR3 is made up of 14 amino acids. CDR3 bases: TGCGCCAGCAGCTCGGACAGCATGAACACTGAAGCTTTCTTT. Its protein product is CASSSDSMNTEAFF.

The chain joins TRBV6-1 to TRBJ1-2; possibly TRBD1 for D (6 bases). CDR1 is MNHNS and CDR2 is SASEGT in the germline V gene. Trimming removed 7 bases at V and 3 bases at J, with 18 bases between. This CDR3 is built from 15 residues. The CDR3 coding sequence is TGTGCCAGCACCCCAAGGGGGGGGGCGGACTATGGCTACACCTTC. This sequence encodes CASTPRGGADYGYTF.

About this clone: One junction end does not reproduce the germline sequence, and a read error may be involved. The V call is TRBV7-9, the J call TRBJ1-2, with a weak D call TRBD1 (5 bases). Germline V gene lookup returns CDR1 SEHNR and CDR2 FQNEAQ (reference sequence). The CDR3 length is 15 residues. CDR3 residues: CASSLNIPGLRPEGF. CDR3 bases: TGTGCCAGCAGCTTGAATATACCGGGACTGCGTCCGGAGGGCTTC.

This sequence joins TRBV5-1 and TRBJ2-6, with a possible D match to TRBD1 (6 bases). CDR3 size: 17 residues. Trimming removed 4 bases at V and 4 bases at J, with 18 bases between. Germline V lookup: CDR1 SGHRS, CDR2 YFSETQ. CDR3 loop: CASSMAPQGNGANVLTF. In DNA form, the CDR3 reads TGCGCCAGCAGCATGGCCCCTCAGGGGAACGGGGCCAACGTCCTGACTTTC. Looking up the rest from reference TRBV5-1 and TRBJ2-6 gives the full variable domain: KAGVTQTPRYLIKTRGQQVTLSCSPISGHRSVSWYQQTPGQGLQFLFEYFSETQRNKGNFPGRFSGRQFSNSRSEMNVSTLELGDSALYLCASSMAPQGNGANVLTFGAGSRLTVL.

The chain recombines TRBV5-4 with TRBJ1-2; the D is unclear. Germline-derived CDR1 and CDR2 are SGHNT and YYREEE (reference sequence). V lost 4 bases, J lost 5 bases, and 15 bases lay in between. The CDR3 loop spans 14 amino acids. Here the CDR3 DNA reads TGTGCCAGCAGCAACCAGCAATCGACATATGGCTACACCTTC. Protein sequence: CASSNQQSTYGYTF. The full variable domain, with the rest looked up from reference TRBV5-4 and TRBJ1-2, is ETGVTQSPTHLIKTRGQQVTLRCSSQSGHNTVSWYQQALGQGPQFIFQYYREEENGRGNFPPRFSGLQFPNYSSELNVNALELDDSALYLCASSNQQSTYGYTFGSGTRLTVV.

CDR3 loop: CASGETGTDTQYF. CDR3 DNA: TGTGCCAGCGGGGAGACAGGCACAGATACGCAGTATTTT. This chain connects TRBV2 to TRBJ2-3, with D perhaps given as TRBD1 or TRBD2 (5 bases each). CDR1 is SNHLY, CDR2 FYNNEI, per germline. Trimming stripped 8 bases from V and 1 base from J, with 10 bases between. The CDR3 spans 13 residues.

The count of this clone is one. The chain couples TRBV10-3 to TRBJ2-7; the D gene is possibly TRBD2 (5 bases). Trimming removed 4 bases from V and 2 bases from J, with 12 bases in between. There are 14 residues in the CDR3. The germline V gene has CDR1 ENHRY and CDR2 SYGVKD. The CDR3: CAISAGPAAYEQYF. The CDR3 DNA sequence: TGTGCCATCAGTGCCGGGCCAGCGGCCTACGAGCAGTACTTC.

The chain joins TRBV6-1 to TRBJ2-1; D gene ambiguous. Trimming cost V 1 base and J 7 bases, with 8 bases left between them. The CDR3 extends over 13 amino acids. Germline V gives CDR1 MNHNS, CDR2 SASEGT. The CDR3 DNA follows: TGTGCCAGCAGTGAAGGGATCTGGAATGAGCAGTTCTTC. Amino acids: CASSEGIWNEQFF.

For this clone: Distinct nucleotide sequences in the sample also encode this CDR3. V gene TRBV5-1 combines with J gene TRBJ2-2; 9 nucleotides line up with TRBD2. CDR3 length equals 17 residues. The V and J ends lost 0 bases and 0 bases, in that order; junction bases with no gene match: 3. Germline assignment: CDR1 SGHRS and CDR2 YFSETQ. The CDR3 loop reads CASSLAASGANTGELFF. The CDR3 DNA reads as TGCGCCAGCAGCTTGGCTGCTAGCGGGGCGAACACCGGGGAGCTGTTTTTT. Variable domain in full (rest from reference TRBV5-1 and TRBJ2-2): KAGVTQTPRYLIKTRGQQVTLSCSPISGHRSVSWYQQTPGQGLQFLFEYFSETQRNKGNFPGRFSGRQFSNSRSEMNVSTLELGDSALYLCASSLAASGANTGELFFGEGSRLTVL.